This T cell receptor beta chain was retrieved from a study of Graves' ophthalmopathy and Graves' hyperthyroidism. Study-level findings and limits: Ophthalmopathy could be told apart from stable hyperthyroidism by a 13-signature model (approximately 90% sensitivity, around 81% specificity).

This clonotype came up many times. Its antigen is still unknown. The V gene lost 4 bases and the J gene lost 5 bases, with 8 bases spanning the gap. The CDR3 extends over 12 amino acids. Germline CDR1 and CDR2: LNHDA and SQIVND (reference sequence). RNA transcripts provided the template for amplifying TCR beta CDR3 regions. First-round RT-PCR relied on HTBI primers, and a second-round multiplex PCR came next. TCRdb itself ran the multiplex PCR reads through MiXCR, one entry per CDR3 protein. Seen here are about 380,000 distinct CDR3 sequences, about 16% observed once, and the top ten hold about 7%. Hyperthyroidism patients, all newly diagnosed, had under 2 months' duration and ages of 18 to 65. Diagnosis used clinical symptoms, serum thyroxine, TRAb, thyroid ultrasound and orbital computed tomography.

The sequenced material came from peripheral blood. This sequence joins TRBV19 and TRBJ1-2, with D hard to call. This TCR was sampled from a woman aged 18 to 35 with stable Graves' hyperthyroidism. CDR3 nucleotide sequence: TGTGCCAGTAGTACCGGACGGTATGGCTACACCTTC. Translation: CASSTGRYGYTF.